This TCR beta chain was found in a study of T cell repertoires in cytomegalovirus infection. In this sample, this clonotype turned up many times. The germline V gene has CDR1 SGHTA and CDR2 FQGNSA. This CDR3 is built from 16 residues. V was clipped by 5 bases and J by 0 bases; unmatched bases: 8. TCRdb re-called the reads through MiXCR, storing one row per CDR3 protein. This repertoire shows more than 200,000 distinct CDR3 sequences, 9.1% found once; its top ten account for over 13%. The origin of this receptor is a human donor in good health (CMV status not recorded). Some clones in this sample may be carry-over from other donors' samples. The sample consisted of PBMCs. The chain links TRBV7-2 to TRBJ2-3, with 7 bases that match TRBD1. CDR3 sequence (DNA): TGTGCCAGCAGCCCAGGGGGTTTTACTAGCACAGATACGCAGTATTTT. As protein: CASSPGGFTSTDTQYF.